This T cell receptor (beta chain) was captured by sequencing in a study of blood T cell repertoires in COVID-19. At the level of the study: Sites across the United States, Italy and Spain contributed samples from acute and convalescent COVID-19.

Those enrolled in Seattle joined during active infection and were followed longitudinally afterward. Generated by immunoSEQ multiplex PCR, the TCRdb table keeps only in-frame clones and is missing some. The sample yields a few hundred thousand clones, approximately 86% seen once. Germline V lookup: CDR1 MNHNY, CDR2 SVGAGI (reference sequence). The germline V and J ends were trimmed by 5 bases and 5 bases, with 30 bases remaining between them. CDR3 size: 19 residues. The chain joins TRBV6-6 to TRBJ1-2, with no clear D. Source material: peripheral blood. This receptor was identified in a woman aged 70-85 years with COVID-19, enrolled during active disease. The DNA of the CDR3 is TGTGCCAGCAGTCAGGAAAATTACAGAGGGAGAGACCGACGGTATGGCTACACCTTC. Encoded protein: CASSQENYRGRDRRYGYTF.